The rows below give T cell receptor beta chains drawn from one sample of a study of cytomegalovirus exposure and HLA in healthy donors. TCRdb's copy holds only in-frame clones and misses some; the assay was immunoSEQ multiplex PCR. The sample yields roughly 130,000 clones, 79% seen once. Sequences were obtained from PBMCs. Source of these receptors: a man aged 18 to 30 in good health and CMV-seronegative. Each CDR3 is given with its conserved first and last residue. Each record gives: clone size, J gene, V gene, CDR3 protein. Expanded clones get a size class; other rows say once, few or many, or leave the size out.

size: .
J: TRBJ1-4
V: TRBV6-1
CDR3: CASSEWGPNEKLFF

size: .
J: TRBJ2-7
V: TRBV4-1
CDR3: CASSQDEVPYEQYF

size: .
J: TRBJ2-2
V: TRBV18
CDR3: CASSPRGRAFSGELFF

size: .
J: TRBJ1-4
V: TRBV7-9
CDR3: CASSLVSTQGEKLFF

size: .
J: TRBJ2-1
V: TRBV5-4
CDR3: CASSGKTVYNEQFF

size: .
J: TRBJ1-2
V: TRBV6-5
CDR3: CASSYGTGTDYGYTF

size: .
J: TRBJ1-2
V: TRBV28
CDR3: CASSLDLGGYGYTF

size: .
J: TRBJ1-1
V: TRBV7-9
CDR3: CASSLAGGGEAFF

size: .
J: TRBJ2-4
V: TRBV6-5
CDR3: CASSYGAALAKNIQYF

size: .
J: TRBJ2-2
V: TRBV11-2
CDR3: CASSLVFQTTIPYTGELFF

size: .
J: TRBJ2-1
V: TRBV7-6
CDR3: CASSFLQGAGNEQFF

size: .
J: TRBJ1-2
V: TRBV10-2
CDR3: CASSDRDRAYYGYTF

size: .
J: TRBJ2-1
V: TRBV30
CDR3: CAWGEPGINEQFF

size: .
J: TRBJ2-1
V: TRBV27
CDR3: CASSLTSMYEQFF

size: .
J: TRBJ2-2
V: TRBV6-4
CDR3: CASSDSREGTGELFF

size: .
J: TRBJ1-2
V: TRBV7-3
CDR3: CASSLTAGLNGYTF

size: .
J: TRBJ2-7
V: TRBV18
CDR3: CASSQRSTGGYEQYF

size: .
J: TRBJ2-1
V: TRBV7-3
CDR3: CASSLRPGLVYNEQFF

size: .
J: TRBJ1-5
V: TRBV11-2
CDR3: CASSLERARPQHF

size: once
J: TRBJ2-5
V: TRBV30
CDR3: CAWSGLRQLETQYF

size: .
J: TRBJ2-1
V: TRBV6-6
CDR3: CASSYSKLRIEQFF

size: .
J: TRBJ2-1
V: TRBV18
CDR3: CASSLGAQGNEQFF

size: .
J: TRBJ1-3
V: TRBV27
CDR3: CASSARIPNTAAGNTTYF

size: .
J: TRBJ2-7
V: TRBV11-2
CDR3: CASSFRLAVSYGQYF

size: .
J: TRBJ2-5
V: TRBV6-1
CDR3: CASSRQFQGETQYF

size: .
J: TRBJ1-1
V: TRBV29-1
CDR3: CSIGHSPGAEAFF

size: .
J: TRBJ2-2
V: TRBV5-4
CDR3: CASSFGQGHGGELFF

size: .
J: TRBJ1-1
V: TRBV11-1
CDR3: CASRRGRVTGNTEAFF